This TCR beta chain was sequenced in a study of cytomegalovirus exposure and HLA in healthy donors. With 60 Vbeta and 13 Jbeta primers, the PCR was carried out. The method was immunoSEQ multiplex PCR; TCRdb's version includes in-frame clones alone and lacks a portion of them. This sample carries about 190,000 clones, around 87% of them seen once, and the ten largest clones take over 1%. This CDR3 is built from 16 residues. V gave up 4 bases and J gave up 5 bases, with 19 bases separating them. The germline CDR1 and CDR2 sequences are SNHLY and FYNNEI. The TCR was taken from a man aged 25-40 years in good health and CMV-seronegative. The genes are TRBV2 and TRBJ2-3; D is unresolved. Input material: PBMCs. CDR3 in amino acids: CASSARPSTIEDTQYF. CDR3 nucleotides: TGTGCCAGCAGTGCTAGACCGTCCACAATCGAAGATACGCAGTATTTT.